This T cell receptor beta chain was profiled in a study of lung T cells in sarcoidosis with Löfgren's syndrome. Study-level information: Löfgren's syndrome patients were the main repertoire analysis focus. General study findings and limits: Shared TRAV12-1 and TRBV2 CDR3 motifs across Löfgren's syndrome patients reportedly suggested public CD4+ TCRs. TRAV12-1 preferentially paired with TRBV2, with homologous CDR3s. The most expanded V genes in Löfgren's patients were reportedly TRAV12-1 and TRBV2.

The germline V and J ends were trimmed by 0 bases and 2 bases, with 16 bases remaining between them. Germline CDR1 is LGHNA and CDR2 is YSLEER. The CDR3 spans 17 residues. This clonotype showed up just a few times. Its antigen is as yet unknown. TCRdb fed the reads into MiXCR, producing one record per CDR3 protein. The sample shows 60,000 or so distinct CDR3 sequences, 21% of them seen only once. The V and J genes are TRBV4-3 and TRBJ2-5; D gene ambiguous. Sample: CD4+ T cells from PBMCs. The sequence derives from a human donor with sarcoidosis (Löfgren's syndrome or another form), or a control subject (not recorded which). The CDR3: CASSQDAGPSQQETQYF. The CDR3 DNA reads TGCGCCAGCAGCCAAGACGCCGGGCCGTCCCAGCAAGAGACCCAGTACTTC.